The present entry profiles one TCR beta chain with its context. Its antigen remains unidentified. These data belong to a study of neurological immune-mediated disorders. The study's findings and limits: HTLV-1-associated myelopathy displayed the greatest TCR clonal expansion, and multiple sclerosis exhibited the smallest, lower than that of healthy controls.

Time point indicated: longitudinal time-point 2. The unsorted libraries were made from 2 million PBMCs kept at -80 C. Trimming took off 0 bases at V and 7 bases at J, with 13 bases between the two ends. The germline V gene has CDR1 MNHEY and CDR2 SVGAGI. The length of the CDR3 is 14 residues. As for the cDNA, it was generated by 5'RACE with 10-nucleotide random UMIs. Each CDR3 protein is one row after TCRdb ran MiXCR on the 5' RACE reads. This repertoire shows roughly 98,000 distinct CDR3 sequences, around 13% found once; its top ten account for under 6%. The receptor was isolated from a female donor with HTLV-1-associated myelopathy (HAM/TSP). Sequencing was performed on PBMCs. This chain connects TRBV6-5 to TRBJ2-7; D is possibly TRBD1 (5 bases). CDR3 in amino acids: CASSYSEGAQEQYF. CDR3 DNA sequence: TGTGCCAGCAGTTACTCGGAAGGGGCACAAGAGCAGTACTTC.